The clone carrying this T cell receptor (beta chain) has more than one count but fewer than ten. The sample comes from a study of T-cell reconstitution after alpha-beta-depleted transplantation in children. The V segment lost 5 bases and the J segment 7 bases; nucleotides outside the gene matches: 15. Germline CDR1 and CDR2: SGHRS and YFSETQ. There are 17 residues in the CDR3. The TCRbeta library incorporated unique molecular identifiers. TCRdb called the PCR reads again in MiXCR, with one record for every CDR3 protein. The repertoire holds around 490,000 distinct CDR3 sequences, with over 10% as singletons.

The chain carries TRBV5-1 and TRBJ2-1; TRBD2 matches 10 bases. This specimen consisted of PBMCs, mostly from graft donor cells, obtained 180 days after TCRalphabeta/CD19-depleted stem cell transplant. The receptor comes from a female patient aged 2-9 years who had a stem cell transplant for aplastic anemia, so the T cells may come from the graft donor. CDR3 loop: CASRAQLAGIRTNEQFF. The CDR3 region has the DNA TGCGCCAGCAGAGCACAACTAGCGGGGATACGAACGAATGAGCAGTTCTTC.